This T cell receptor (beta chain) was sequenced in a study of blood T cell repertoires in COVID-19. In the study overall: Specimens from acute and convalescent COVID-19 originated in the United States, Italy and Spain.

Profiled with immunoSEQ multiplex PCR; TCRdb holds only in-frame clones, not every one. Of 63,000 or so clones listed, roughly 91% are singletons. The V gene end was trimmed by 4 bases and the J gene end by 8 bases; junction bases not matched to a gene: 16. Per the germline V gene, CDR1 is MNHNS and CDR2 is SASEGT. This CDR3 region has 16 residues. The chain couples TRBV6-1 to TRBJ1-2; 7 nucleotides match TRBD1. Sequenced: peripheral blood. This TCR came from a man in his 60s with acute or convalescent COVID-19. The CDR3 region is CASSATGTAKSWGYTF. In DNA form, the CDR3 reads TGTGCCAGCAGTGCCACCGGGACAGCGAAGAGCTGGGGCTACACCTTC.